The rows below give T cell receptor beta chains drawn from one sample of a study of cytomegalovirus exposure and HLA in healthy donors. The repertoire was sequenced with immunoSEQ multiplex PCR; TCRdb's copy has only in-frame clones and lacks some. The table records 80,000 to 95,000 clones, approximately 80% of them present only once. Material for sequencing was PBMCs. Receptors were obtained from a young woman in good health and CMV-seronegative. Each CDR3 is given with its conserved first and last residue. Fields, in order: V gene, CDR3 protein.

V gene: TRBV2; CDR3 protein: CATLGLIQAAPAFF
V gene: TRBV6-6; CDR3 protein: CASSYGTNTEAFF
V gene: TRBV27; CDR3 protein: CASKKSGSTDTQYF
V gene: TRBV15; CDR3 protein: CATRQQGLGQPQHF
V gene: TRBV30; CDR3 protein: CAWSVIPGTDTQYF
V gene: TRBV5-1; CDR3 protein: CASSWEGPPNGGQYF
V gene: TRBV13; CDR3 protein: CASSFGGVETQYF
V gene: TRBV7-9; CDR3 protein: CASSPVGEQYF
V gene: TRBV6-6; CDR3 protein: CASSSQVTNYGYTF
V gene: TRBV5-8; CDR3 protein: CASSHVNEQFF
V gene: TRBV14; CDR3 protein: CASRGGILMNTEAFF
V gene: TRBV7-2; CDR3 protein: CASSLGTDLEAFF
V gene: TRBV5-5; CDR3 protein: CASSYTGGPGPQHF
V gene: TRBV5-1; CDR3 protein: CASSTTDTQYF
V gene: TRBV27; CDR3 protein: CASSFSSGNTIYF
V gene: TRBV6-5; CDR3 protein: CASRRGYNSPLHF
V gene: TRBV27; CDR3 protein: CANHRENHWGEQYF
V gene: TRBV9; CDR3 protein: CASSPGGMRAPYEQYF
V gene: TRBV11-1; CDR3 protein: CASKRGNVGELFF
V gene: TRBV6-5; CDR3 protein: CASSTGGNTEAFF
V gene: TRBV4-1; CDR3 protein: CASSQVSGTYEQYF
V gene: TRBV6-1; CDR3 protein: CASSGGRDRPSWEQYF
V gene: TRBV9; CDR3 protein: CASSGISGGTEAFF
V gene: TRBV28; CDR3 protein: CASSLGRQNTEAFF
V gene: TRBV6-1; CDR3 protein: CASSPSRVDEQYF
V gene: TRBV28; CDR3 protein: CASSPRGQGAYYGYTF
V gene: TRBV5-1; CDR3 protein: CASSPQDYSYNEQFF
V gene: TRBV14; CDR3 protein: CASSQEDRAGGPGVFQNIQYF
V gene: TRBV10-3; CDR3 protein: CATRNENSYEQYF
V gene: TRBV28; CDR3 protein: CASSQTVNTGELFF